These 17 T cell receptor beta chains were all obtained from the same sample, sequenced in a study of OX40 agonist ivuxolimab in advanced cancers. Here immunoSEQ multiplex PCR was the method, and the copy in TCRdb shows in-frame clones only, minus some. Seen here are approximately 70,000 clones, more than 70% observed once, and the top ten hold 6.5% to 7.5%. This specimen consisted of CD4+ or CD8+ T cells sorted from blood, obtained in a trial of the OX40 agonist ivuxolimab. These receptors originate from an adult with an advanced solid tumor such as melanoma, head and neck, liver or kidney cancer.

This chain joins TRBV6-1 and TRBJ1-3; 11 nucleotides match TRBD1. Germline CDR1 reads MNHNS; CDR2 reads SASEGT. This CDR3 comprises 15 residues. V lost 5 bases, J lost 3 bases, and 3 bases stayed unmatched. For the CDR3, the DNA is TGTGCCAGCAGTCTGGGACAGGGGGATGGAAACACCATATATTTT. Protein product: CASSLGQGDGNTIYF.

The V call is TRBV2, the J call TRBJ1-5, with D possibly TRBD1 on 5 matching bases. Deletions cut 6 bases from V and 3 bases from J, with 6 bases between. Germline CDR1 and CDR2: SNHLY and FYNNEI. The CDR3 has 12 amino acids. For the CDR3, the DNA is TGTGCCAGCAGGGGGGACAATCAGCCCCAGCATTTT. As protein: CASRGDNQPQHF.

The chain links TRBV7-9 to TRBJ2-5, with a weak D call TRBD1 (6 bases). Germline-derived CDR1 and CDR2 are SEHNR and FQNEAQ (reference sequence). The germline V and J ends were trimmed by 5 bases and 2 bases, with 9 bases remaining between them. The CDR3 length is 13 residues. The CDR3 protein is CASSQGQQETQYF. Here the CDR3 DNA reads TGTGCCAGCAGCCAGGGACAACAAGAGACCCAGTACTTC.

The chain couples TRBV27 to TRBJ2-3, with TRBD2 matching 13 bases. V lost 4 bases to trimming and J lost 5 bases; unmatched junction nucleotides: 9. CDR3 size: 17 residues. Germline loops: CDR1 MNHEY, CDR2 SMNVEV (reference sequence). This CDR3 is CASSSLRTSGGKDTQYF. The CDR3 DNA follows: TGTGCCAGCAGTTCACTGAGGACTAGCGGGGGTAAAGATACGCAGTATTTT.

The chain links TRBV7-8 to TRBJ2-3; maybe TRBD1 (6 bases). Germline lookup yields CDR1 SGHVS and CDR2 FQNEAQ. The V gene lost 2 bases and the J gene lost 7 bases, with 16 bases spanning the gap. This CDR3 region has 15 residues. This chain's CDR3 is CASSLRDKGSNTQYF. The CDR3 coding sequence is TGTGCCAGCAGCTTAAGGGACAAGGGCTCAAATACGCAGTATTTT.

This chain uses TRBV14 with TRBJ1-2; TRBD1 aligns across 8 bases. V was pared by 0 bases and J by 5 bases, with 14 bases of the junction left unmatched. The length of the CDR3 is 18 residues. Germline V gene data show CDR1 as SGHDN and CDR2 as FVKESK. CDR3 amino acids: CASSQDALGQTGGYGYTF. The CDR3 region has the DNA TGTGCCAGCAGCCAAGATGCCCTAGGGCAAACAGGGGGGTATGGCTACACCTTC.

CDR3 protein: CASNRRDSKGNEQFF. Written as DNA, the CDR3 is TGTGCCAGCAACAGACGGGACAGTAAGGGCAATGAGCAGTTCTTC. This rearrangement joins TRBV6-1 to TRBJ2-1; 7 positions agree with TRBD1. This CDR3 is built from 15 residues. Unmatched junction bases numbered 12, after V lost 7 bases and J lost 6 bases. Germline V gene sequence: CDR1 MNHNS, CDR2 SASEGT.

This clone was seen only a few times. The V and J genes are TRBV19 and TRBJ1-4, with D possibly matching TRBD1 (6 bases). The CDR3 length is 17 residues. The V end was cut by 6 bases, the J end by 6 bases, with 23 bases between. Germline V gene lookup returns CDR1 LNHDA and CDR2 SQIVND (reference sequence). As DNA, the CDR3 is TGTGCCAGTAGCCCCCCGACAGGACCTCTCGCTTATGAAAAACTGTTTTTT. This sequence encodes CASSPPTGPLAYEKLFF. Drawing the rest from reference TRBV19 and TRBJ1-4, the complete variable domain is DGGITQSPKYLFRKEGQNVTLSCEQNLNHDAMYWYRQDPGQGLRLIYYSQIVNDFQKGDIAEGYSVSREKKESFPLTVTSAQKNPTAFYLCASSPPTGPLAYEKLFFGSGTQLSVL.

This chain uses TRBV7-6 with TRBJ2-3; TRBD2 matches at 10 bases. The CDR3 length is 15 residues. V was pared by 6 bases and J by 2 bases, with 5 bases of the junction left unmatched. Germline CDR1 reads SGHVS; CDR2 reads FNYEAQ. The CDR3 coding sequence is TGTGCCAGCAGGGTTACTAGCGGGAACACAGATACGCAGTATTTT. Amino acid sequence: CASRVTSGNTDTQYF.

This clone has only a few counts. V gene TRBV15 combines with J gene TRBJ1-5, with 11 bases matching TRBD1. Germline CDR1 reads LNHNV; CDR2 reads YYDKDF (reference sequence). V lost 0 bases and J lost 0; bases outside the gene matches: 4. The CDR3 consists of 18 residues. CDR3 nucleotides: TGTGCCACCAGCAGAGATGGGACAGGGGGAACTAGCAATCAGCCCCAGCATTTT. The encoded protein is CATSRDGTGGTSNQPQHF.

The rearrangement joins TRBV2 to TRBJ1-2; maybe TRBD1 (6 bases). This CDR3 spans 13 amino acids. V gave up 5 bases and J gave up 8 bases, with 15 bases separating them. CDR1 is SNHLY, CDR2 FYNNEI, per germline. The CDR3 nucleotides read TGTGCCAGCAGTCCAGGACAGAAACGGGGCTACACCTTC. It encodes CASSPGQKRGYTF.

This clone was counted once. The CDR3, as DNA: TGTGCCAGCAGCGTAGACGAGGGAGCAGGGACAGATACGCAGTATTTT. It codes for CASSVDEGAGTDTQYF. V usage is TRBV9 and J usage is TRBJ2-3; D possibly uses TRBD1 or TRBD2 (5 bases each). Germline V lookup: CDR1 SGDLS, CDR2 YYNGEE. The CDR3 has 16 residues. Trimming pared 0 bases from V and 3 bases from J, leaving 14 bases between. Complete variable domain (other parts from reference TRBV9 and TRBJ2-3): DSGVTQTPKHLITATGQRVTLRCSPRSGDLSVYWYQQSLDQGLQFLIQYYNGEERAKGNILERFSAQQFPDLHSELNLSSLELGDSALYFCASSVDEGAGTDTQYFGPGTRLTVL.

This clone has only one observation. This chain links TRBV30 with TRBJ1-4; D might be TRBD1 (5 bases). CDR3 size: 15 residues. Trimming cost V 1 base and J 8 bases, with 17 bases left between them. The germline V gene encodes CDR1 GTSNPN and CDR2 SVGIG (reference sequence). CDR3 bases: TGTGCCTGGAGTGCCAGGGACTACGCGAGGGAAAAACTGTTTTTT. It yields the protein CAWSARDYAREKLFF.

The chain couples TRBV9 to TRBJ1-1, with D possibly matching TRBD1 (5 bases). The CDR3 has 13 residues. Germline V lookup: CDR1 SGDLS, CDR2 YYNGEE. V lost 4 bases, J lost 1 base, and 8 bases lay in between. The CDR3 spells CASSKTGNTEAFF. CDR3 in DNA: TGTGCCAGCAGCAAAACAGGGAACACTGAAGCTTTCTTT.

The V call is TRBV7-8, the J call TRBJ2-3; a weak D match, TRBD1 (5 bases). Germline V gives CDR1 SGHVS, CDR2 FQNEAQ. The V and J ends lost 6 bases and 3 bases respectively, with 16 bases between them. CDR3 length: 15 amino acids. CDR3 DNA: TGTGCCAGCAGTCCCAGCAGGGTTAGTACAGATACGCAGTATTTT. Translation gives CASSPSRVSTDTQYF.

The chain carries TRBV5-1 and TRBJ1-1; maybe TRBD1 (5 bases). Trimming stripped 4 bases from V and 4 bases from J, with 8 bases between. CDR3 length equals 12 residues. Germline loops: CDR1 SGHRS, CDR2 YFSETQ. CDR3 sequence reads: CASSQGGTEAFF. The CDR3 DNA follows: TGCGCCAGCAGCCAGGGAGGCACTGAAGCTTTCTTT.

V is TRBV4-1 and J is TRBJ1-5; weak D call: TRBD1 (5 bases). Trimming took off 4 bases at V and 6 bases at J, with 16 bases between the two ends. CDR1 is MGHRA, CDR2 YSYEKL, per germline. The CDR3 is 15 residues long. Here the CDR3 DNA reads TGCGCCAGCAGCCCTTTTGGGGGGGTTGGTCAGCCCCAGCATTTT. Its translation is CASSPFGGVGQPQHF.